This entry describes one T cell receptor beta chain. Its antigen is undetermined. This sample was taken from a study of T-cell memory formation after mild COVID-19. Study-level findings and limits: Some clones that responded turned up in pre-infection memory, which suggests that cross-reactive memory joined in.

TCRdb re-called the 5' RACE reads with MiXCR, one entry per CDR3 protein. This sample yields around 340,000 distinct CDR3 sequences, of which about an eighth are seen a single time; about a fifth belongs to the top ten. The trim removed 7 bases at V and 3 bases at J, leaving 7 bases unmatched. The CDR3 length is 16 residues. Germline V gene sequence: CDR1 ENHRY, CDR2 SYGVKD. The source is a man between 18 and 29 years old who had mild COVID-19 (a few samples of this study predate the infection). Cell type and time point are not known. The specimen was PBMCs or a T cell subset sorted from them (not recorded which). The gene calls are TRBV10-3 and TRBJ2-1; 12 nucleotides line up with TRBD2. The CDR3 bases are TGTGCCATCAAAGCTAGCGGGGGGGCTTACTACAATGAGCAGTTCTTC. As protein: CAIKASGGAYYNEQFF.